The 18 T cell receptor beta chains below come from one sample, sequenced in a study of Graves' ophthalmopathy and Graves' hyperthyroidism. Transcripts of RNA were the source for amplifying TCR beta CDR3 regions. The library came from an HTBI-primed first-round RT-PCR and a second-round multiplex PCR. TCRdb ran MiXCR on the multiplex PCR reads and lists one entry per CDR3 protein. Here the sample spans some 160,000 distinct CDR3 sequences, approximately 40% being singletons. The sample taken for sequencing was peripheral blood. These receptors were collected from a man aged 25-45 years with Graves' ophthalmopathy.

The table lists this clonotype with many counts. This rearrangement joins TRBV12-3 or TRBV12-4 to TRBJ2-7; the match to TRBD2 covers 9 bases. With 3 bases clipped from V and 5 bases from J, the junction kept 8 bases outside the gene matches. The CDR3 has 15 residues. CDR3: CASSFGTSIRNEQYF. The CDR3 bases are TGTGCCAGCAGTTTTGGGACTAGCATCCGAAACGAGCAGTACTTC.

In its sample, this clonotype was seen many times. The rearrangement uses TRBV28 and TRBJ2-7, with 12 bases aligning to TRBD1. The CDR3 has 14 amino acids. After removal of 4 bases from V and 4 bases from J, the junction contained 2 bases not matched to a gene. Germline assignment: CDR1 MDHEN and CDR2 SYDVKM. CDR3 nucleotides: TGTGCCAGCAGTTCGGGACAGGGGGCGTACGAGCAGTACTTC. Protein: CASSSGQGAYEQYF.

This clonotype was counted many times. V usage is TRBV6-2 or TRBV6-3 and J usage is TRBJ1-5, with D unclear. CDR3 length equals 15 residues. V was pared by 3 bases and J by 2 bases, with 11 bases between. Germline loops: CDR1 MNHEY, CDR2 SVGEGT. The CDR3 nucleotides read TGTGCCAGCAGTTATGTCAGGAACGGCAATCAGCCCCAGCATTTT. Encoded protein: CASSYVRNGNQPQHF.

The rearrangement uses TRBV6-2 or TRBV6-3 and TRBJ1-1, with D unclear. CDR3 length equals 12 residues. Germline V gives CDR1 MNHEY, CDR2 SVGEGT. V was trimmed by 7 bases and J by 5 bases, leaving 11 bases between them. The DNA for the CDR3 is TGTGCCAGCAAAAAGGGAAGGACTGAAGCTTTCTTT. Protein product: CASKKGRTEAFF.

V is TRBV18 and J is TRBJ2-5; D call uncertain. V was trimmed by 6 bases and J by 7 bases, leaving 12 bases between them. Per germline, CDR1 KGHSH and CDR2 LQKENI. There are 12 residues in the CDR3. CDR3 bases: TGTGCCAGCTCCCCCTCCACGGGGACCCAGTACTTC. Protein product: CASSPSTGTQYF.

This clonotype has at least ten counts. This rearrangement joins TRBV27 to TRBJ2-7; 9 bases are a match to TRBD1. The junction had 8 bases not matched to a gene; V was cut back by 3 bases and J by 11 bases. CDR1 MNHEY and CDR2 SMNVEV come from the germline V gene (reference sequence). CDR3 length equals 13 residues. This CDR3 reads CASSFSGQGREYF. The CDR3 DNA reads as TGTGCCAGCAGTTTCTCAGGACAGGGGAGGGAGTACTTC.

The chain joins TRBV7-2 to TRBJ2-5; D could derive from TRBD1 or TRBD2 (5 bases each). V lost 6 bases, J lost 4 bases, and 18 bases lay in between. The CDR3 has 15 residues. Germline V gene lookup returns CDR1 SGHTA and CDR2 FQGNSA. The CDR3 loop is CASRLDRRGAETQYF. CDR3 in DNA: TGTGCCAGCAGACTCGACAGAAGGGGAGCAGAGACCCAGTACTTC.

This clonotype was picked up many times. This chain joins TRBV19 and TRBJ1-5; 8 bases line up with TRBD1. From germline, CDR1 is LNHDA and CDR2 SQIVND (reference sequence). After removal of 5 bases from V and 5 bases from J, the junction contained 5 bases not matched to a gene. This CDR3 is 14 amino acids long. The CDR3: CASSFDRGYQPQHF. The CDR3 DNA reads as TGTGCCAGTAGTTTCGACAGGGGATATCAGCCCCAGCATTTT.

This clonotype has at least ten counts. This rearrangement joins TRBV2 to TRBJ2-7; TRBD1 is a possible D gene (6 bases). The V gene's germline CDR1 is SNHLY and CDR2 FYNNEI. This CDR3 spans 14 amino acids. Trimming took 8 bases from V and 2 from J, leaving 16 bases between them. As DNA, the CDR3 is TGTGCCAGCGGACGGGACAACCAACCCTACGAGCAGTACTTC. This gives the protein CASGRDNQPYEQYF.

This clonotype was seen many times. This rearrangement joins TRBV28 to TRBJ1-1; D unresolved. Germline CDR1 and CDR2: MDHEN and SYDVKM. This CDR3 is 15 amino acids long. V gave up 2 bases and J gave up 5 bases, with 15 bases separating them. The CDR3 protein is CASSLHPAVETEAFF. CDR3 in DNA: TGTGCCAGCAGTTTACATCCGGCGGTTGAGACTGAAGCTTTCTTT. The entire variable domain, with the rest obtained from reference TRBV28 and TRBJ1-1, is as follows: DVKVTQSSRYLVKRTGEKVFLECVQDMDHENMFWYRQDPGLGLRLIYFSYDVKMKEKGDIPEGYSVSREKKERFSLILESASTNQTSMYLCASSLHPAVETEAFFGQGTRLTVV.

This clonotype was recorded at least ten times. This rearrangement joins TRBV6-2 or TRBV6-3 to TRBJ2-7, with D possibly being TRBD2 (5 bases). Germline V CDR1 and CDR2: MNHEY, SVGEGT. The CDR3 is made up of 13 amino acids. The ends were cut back, 2 bases at V and 3 bases at J, with 8 bases in the middle. The CDR3 sequence: CASSYAGNYEQYF. The CDR3 bases are TGTGCCAGCAGTTACGCCGGGAACTACGAGCAGTACTTC.

This clonotype was found a few times. This chain links TRBV7-2 with TRBJ2-5; TRBD2 agrees at 10 bases. The CDR3 length is 15 residues. V lost 4 bases, J lost 5 bases, and 7 bases stayed unmatched. Germline V CDR1 and CDR2: SGHTA, FQGNSA. This chain's CDR3 is CASSSSAGGWETQYF. The DNA of the CDR3 is TGTGCCAGCAGCTCCTCAGCGGGAGGGTGGGAGACCCAGTACTTC.

The V and J genes are TRBV6-2 or TRBV6-3 and TRBJ2-4, with a possible D match to TRBD2 (6 bases). Germline values: CDR1 MNHEY, CDR2 SVGEGT. The CDR3 totals 15 residues. V shed 1 base and J shed 6 bases, with 13 bases lying between them. The CDR3 sequence is CASSYFGGDRNIQYF. CDR3 nucleotides: TGTGCCAGCAGTTACTTCGGCGGGGATAGAAACATTCAGTACTTC.

This clonotype has at least ten counts. The V call is TRBV24-1, the J call TRBJ1-3, with 10 bases fitting TRBD1. Unmatched junction bases numbered 3, after V lost 4 bases and J lost 7 bases. The CDR3 is 14 residues long. CDR1 is KGHDR and CDR2 is SFDVKD in the germline V gene. The chain's CDR3 is CATSDPGQGNTIYF. The CDR3 DNA reads TGTGCCACCAGTGACCCGGGACAGGGGAACACCATATATTTT.

The J gene is TRBJ2-7, the V gene TRBV28; D perhaps matches TRBD2 (6 bases). This CDR3 contains 13 residues. V gave up 3 bases and J gave up 5 bases, with 11 bases separating them. Germline CDR1 MDHEN, CDR2 SYDVKM. The CDR3 sequence: CASSLGGENEQYF. CDR3 nucleotides: TGTGCCAGCAGTTTGGGGGGAGAGAACGAGCAGTACTTC.

The V call is TRBV11-1, the J call TRBJ2-5; a possible D gene is TRBD2 (5 bases). The CDR3 runs to 13 residues. Trimming pared 5 bases from V and 6 bases from J, leaving 13 bases between. Germline CDR1 reads SGHAT; CDR2 reads FQDESV (reference sequence). CDR3 sequence (DNA): TGTGCCAGCAGCCTAAGAGGGCCGAAGACCCAGTACTTC. Amino acid sequence: CASSLRGPKTQYF.

This clonotype showed up many times. This rearrangement joins TRBV7-2 to TRBJ1-1; D remains unclear. Trimming removed 2 bases from V and 7 bases from J, with 5 bases in between. The germline V gene has CDR1 SGHTA and CDR2 FQGNSA. This CDR3 is 11 amino acids long. The CDR3 spells CASSLQLEAFF. The CDR3 coding sequence is TGTGCCAGCAGCTTACAGCTTGAAGCTTTCTTT.

The genes are TRBV6-5 and TRBJ2-2; a possible D gene is TRBD2 (6 bases). From germline, CDR1 is MNHEY and CDR2 SVGAGI. The CDR3 contains 14 residues. With 2 bases removed from V and 7 bases from J, the gap between germline ends came to 11 bases. The CDR3 nucleotides are TGTGCCAGCAGTTACCACCGGAGGGTCGGGGAGCTGTTTTTT. Translation: CASSYHRRVGELFF.